This T cell receptor (beta chain) was sequenced in a study of blood T cell repertoires in COVID-19. Looking at the study overall: Samples of COVID-19 (acute and convalescent) were obtained from the United States, Italy and Spain.

TCRdb keeps only in-frame clones here, not all; method: immunoSEQ multiplex PCR. The top ten hold 15% to 20% of the sample, which has about 190,000 clones, roughly 84% seen once. The CDR3 runs 15 residues. The germline gives CDR1 LGHDT, CDR2 YNNKEL (reference sequence). Trimming stripped 3 bases from V and 4 bases from J, with 14 bases between. Material: peripheral blood. The chain employs TRBV3-1 (or the pseudogene TRBV3-2) and TRBJ2-3; D might be TRBD1 (5 bases). The sequence was obtained from a human donor in a cohort sampled during active COVID-19. Written as DNA, the CDR3 is TGTGCCAGCAGCCAGAGGACACCCGAGGCAGATACGCAGTATTTT. Amino acid sequence: CASSQRTPEADTQYF.